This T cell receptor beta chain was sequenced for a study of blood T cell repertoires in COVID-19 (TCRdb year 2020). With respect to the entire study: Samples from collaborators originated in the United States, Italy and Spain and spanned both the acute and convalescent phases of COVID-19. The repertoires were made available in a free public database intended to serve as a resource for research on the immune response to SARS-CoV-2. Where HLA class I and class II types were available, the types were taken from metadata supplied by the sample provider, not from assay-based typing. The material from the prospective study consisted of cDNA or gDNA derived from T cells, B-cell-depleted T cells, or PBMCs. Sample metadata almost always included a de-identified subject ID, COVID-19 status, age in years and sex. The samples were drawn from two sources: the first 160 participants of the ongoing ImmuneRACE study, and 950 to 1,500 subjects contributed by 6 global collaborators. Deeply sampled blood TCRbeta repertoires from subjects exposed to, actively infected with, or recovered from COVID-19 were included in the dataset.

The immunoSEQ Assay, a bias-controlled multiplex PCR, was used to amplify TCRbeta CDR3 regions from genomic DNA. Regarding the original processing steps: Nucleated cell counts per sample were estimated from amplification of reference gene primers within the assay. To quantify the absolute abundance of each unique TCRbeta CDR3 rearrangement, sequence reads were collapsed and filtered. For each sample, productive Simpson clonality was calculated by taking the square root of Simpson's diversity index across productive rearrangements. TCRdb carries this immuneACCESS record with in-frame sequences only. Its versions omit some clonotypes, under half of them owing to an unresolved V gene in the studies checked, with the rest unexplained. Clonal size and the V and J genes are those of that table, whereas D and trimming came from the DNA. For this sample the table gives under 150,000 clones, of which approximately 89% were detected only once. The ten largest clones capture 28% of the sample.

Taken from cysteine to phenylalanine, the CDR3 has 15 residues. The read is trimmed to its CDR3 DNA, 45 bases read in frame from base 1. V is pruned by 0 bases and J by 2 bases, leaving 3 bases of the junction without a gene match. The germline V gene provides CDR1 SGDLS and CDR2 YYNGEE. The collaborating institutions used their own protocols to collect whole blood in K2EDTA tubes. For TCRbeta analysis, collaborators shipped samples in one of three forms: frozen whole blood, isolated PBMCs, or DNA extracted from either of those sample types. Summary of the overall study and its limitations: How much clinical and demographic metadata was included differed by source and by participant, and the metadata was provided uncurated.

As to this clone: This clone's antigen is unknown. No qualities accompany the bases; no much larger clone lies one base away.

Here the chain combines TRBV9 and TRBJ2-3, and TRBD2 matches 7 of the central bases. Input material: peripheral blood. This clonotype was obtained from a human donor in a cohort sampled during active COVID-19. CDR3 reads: CASSVGLAVTDTQYF. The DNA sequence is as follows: TGTGCCAGCAGCGTAGGTCTAGCGGTCACAGATACGCAGTATTTT. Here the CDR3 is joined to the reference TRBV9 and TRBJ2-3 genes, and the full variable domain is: DSGVTQTPKHLITATGQRVTLRCSPRSGDLSVYWYQQSLDQGLQFLIQYYNGEERAKGNILERFSAQQFPDLHSELNLSSLELGDSALYFCASSVGLAVTDTQYFGPGTRLTVL.